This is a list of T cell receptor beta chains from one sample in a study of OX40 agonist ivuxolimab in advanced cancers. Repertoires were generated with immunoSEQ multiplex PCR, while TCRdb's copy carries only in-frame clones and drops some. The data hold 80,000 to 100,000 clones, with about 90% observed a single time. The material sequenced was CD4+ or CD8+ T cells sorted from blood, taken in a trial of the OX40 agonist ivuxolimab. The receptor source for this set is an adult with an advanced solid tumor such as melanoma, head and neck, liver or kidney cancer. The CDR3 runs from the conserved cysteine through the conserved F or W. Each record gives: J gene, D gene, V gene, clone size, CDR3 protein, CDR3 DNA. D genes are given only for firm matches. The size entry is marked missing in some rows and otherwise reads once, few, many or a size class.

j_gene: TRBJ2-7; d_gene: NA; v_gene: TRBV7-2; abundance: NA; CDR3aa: CASSRSGGQTYEQYF; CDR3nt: TGTGCCAGCAGCCGTTCCGGGGGACAGACGTACGAGCAGTACTTC
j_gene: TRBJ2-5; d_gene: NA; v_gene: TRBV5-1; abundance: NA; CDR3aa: CASSFDSPQETQYF; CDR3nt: TGCGCCAGCAGCTTTGACAGCCCTCAAGAGACCCAGTACTTC
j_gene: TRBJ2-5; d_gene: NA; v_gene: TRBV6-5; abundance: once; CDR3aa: CASSDRRGETQYF; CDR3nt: TGTGCCAGCAGTGACCGACGGGGAGAGACCCAGTACTTC
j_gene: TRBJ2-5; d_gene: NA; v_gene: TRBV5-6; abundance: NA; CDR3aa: CASSFWGKETQYF; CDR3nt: TGTGCCAGCAGCTTTTGGGGGAAAGAGACCCAGTACTTC
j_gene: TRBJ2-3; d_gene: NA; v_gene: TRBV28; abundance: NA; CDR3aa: CASRLWGVTDTQYF; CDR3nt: TGTGCCAGCAGGTTATGGGGGGTGACAGATACGCAGTATTTT
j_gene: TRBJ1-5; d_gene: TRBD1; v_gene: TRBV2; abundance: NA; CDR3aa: CASNPQGVPNQPQHF; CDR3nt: TGTGCCAGCAACCCACAGGGGGTCCCCAATCAGCCCCAGCATTTT
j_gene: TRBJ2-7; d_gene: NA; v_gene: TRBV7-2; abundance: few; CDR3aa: CASATATYEQYF; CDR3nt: TGTGCCTCGGCTACCGCAACCTACGAGCAGTACTTC
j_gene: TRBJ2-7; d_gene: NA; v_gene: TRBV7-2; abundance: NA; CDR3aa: CASSLATGYEQYF; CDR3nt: TGTGCCAGCAGCTTAGCGACGGGATACGAGCAGTACTTC
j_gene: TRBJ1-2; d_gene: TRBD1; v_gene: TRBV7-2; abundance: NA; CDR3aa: CASSSRGSFQDYGYAF; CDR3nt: TGTGCCAGCAGCTCCAGGGGGTCTTTTCAGGACTATGGCTACGCCTTC
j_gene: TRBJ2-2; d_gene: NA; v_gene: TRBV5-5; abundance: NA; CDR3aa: CASSLYTQNTGELFF; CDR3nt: TGTGCCAGCAGCTTGTACACCCAGAACACCGGGGAGCTGTTTTTT
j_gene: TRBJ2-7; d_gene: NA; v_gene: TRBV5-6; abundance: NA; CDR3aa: CASSLLGAAYEQYF; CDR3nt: TGTGCCAGCAGCTTACTTGGGGCAGCATACGAGCAGTACTTC